These T cell receptor beta chains were read from a single sample in a study of T cells after yellow fever vaccination. One entry per CDR3 protein, called by TCRdb with MiXCR from the 5' RACE reads. The sample records some 670,000 distinct CDR3 sequences, 10% to 15% being singletons. The source was PBMCs, collected on the day of the yellow fever booster vaccination. Receptor source: a man aged 25 to 45 who received the YFV17D yellow fever vaccine. Both conserved end residues are part of each CDR3. The D gene is left open where the match is weak. Clone size, where shown, is once, few, many, or a class for clones that have expanded.

d_gene	abundance	v_gene	j_gene	CDR3nt	CDR3aa
-	few	TRBV5-8	TRBJ1-2	TGTGCCAGCAGCGACCCACAGGGACTCTATGGCTACACCTTC	CASSDPQGLYGYTF
-	few	TRBV7-2	TRBJ2-1	TGTGCCAGCAGTCCCGGACTCAGGGGAGGTGAGCAGTTCTTC	CASSPGLRGGEQFF
-	few	TRBV21-1	TRBJ2-7	TGTGCCCCCCGCGGGGACGAGCAGTACTTC	CAPRGDEQYF
TRBD1	-	TRBV6-1	TRBJ1-2	TGTGCCAGCACCCGGGACAGCGCCAACGATGGCTACACCTTC	CASTRDSANDGYTF
-	-	TRBV15	TRBJ2-1	TGTGCCACAACACAGTTAAATGGGCGAAATGAGCAGCTCTTC	CATTQLNGRNEQLF
TRBD2	-	TRBV29-1	TRBJ2-1	TGCAGCGTTGATAGGTCTAGCGGAAACCATGAGCAGTTCTTC	CSVDRSSGNHEQFF
TRBD2	-	TRBV20-1	TRBJ2-3	TGCAGTGCTTACGCCGAGACTAGCGTTTGGGAGTATACGCAGTATTTT	CSAYAETSVWEYTQYF
-	few	TRBV5-4	TRBJ1-2	TGTGCCAGCAGCTACGACACTAACTATGGCTACACCTTC	CASSYDTNYGYTF
-	-	TRBV7-9	TRBJ2-3	TGTGCCAGCAGCCGTAGCGACCCTACGCAGTATTTT	CASSRSDPTQYF
-	-	TRBV15	TRBJ2-5	TGTGCCACCAGCAGAGTCAGGGGCGCGAGGTTGGAGACCCAGTACTTC	CATSRVRGARLETQYF
-	many	TRBV4-3	TRBJ1-2	TGCGCCAGCAGCCAAAACGGGGAGGGTAACTATGGCTACACCTTC	CASSQNGEGNYGYTF
-	few	TRBV4-3	TRBJ1-6	TGCGCCAGCAGCCAAGCTAAGAGCTCCTATAATTCACCCCTCCACTTT	CASSQAKSSYNSPLHF
-	-	TRBV7-9	TRBJ2-7	TGTGCCAGCACCCGATACGACTCCTACGAGCAGTACTTC	CASTRYDSYEQYF
TRBD1	-	TRBV5-1	TRBJ1-1	TGCGCCAGCAGCTTGGCCAGAACAGGGGGTCTGAACACTGAAGCTTTCTTT	CASSLARTGGLNTEAFF
TRBD2	-	TRBV20-1	TRBJ2-3	TGCAGTGCTAGAGATCTAGCGGGGCTATACACAGATACGCAGTATTTT	CSARDLAGLYTDTQYF
-	few	TRBV28	TRBJ2-7	TGTGCCAGCAGTTTTGGGACCATCCTCAGCCCCTACGAGCAGTACTTC	CASSFGTILSPYEQYF